Detailed here is one T cell receptor beta chain. The antigen remains unidentified. V shed 7 bases and J shed 5 bases, with 19 bases lying between them. Germline V gene data show CDR1 as MNHEY and CDR2 as SMNVEV (reference sequence). This CDR3 is 15 amino acids long. Generated by immunoSEQ multiplex PCR, the TCRdb table keeps only in-frame clones and is missing some. This table holds about 50,000 clones, more than 60% found once. The data stem from a study of T cell responses to AZD1222 COVID-19 vaccine. General study points: Among AZD1222 vaccinees, only five or six were seropositive at baseline.

The starting material was peripheral blood, obtained on day 0 of AZD1222 vaccination. The chain joins TRBV27 to TRBJ2-3, with D perhaps matching TRBD2 (5 bases). This TCR was sampled from an adult in good health. The CDR3 coding sequence is TGTGCCAGCAAGGGTAACAGAGGGTTACTAGATACGCAGTATTTT. Its translation: CASKGNRGLLDTQYF.